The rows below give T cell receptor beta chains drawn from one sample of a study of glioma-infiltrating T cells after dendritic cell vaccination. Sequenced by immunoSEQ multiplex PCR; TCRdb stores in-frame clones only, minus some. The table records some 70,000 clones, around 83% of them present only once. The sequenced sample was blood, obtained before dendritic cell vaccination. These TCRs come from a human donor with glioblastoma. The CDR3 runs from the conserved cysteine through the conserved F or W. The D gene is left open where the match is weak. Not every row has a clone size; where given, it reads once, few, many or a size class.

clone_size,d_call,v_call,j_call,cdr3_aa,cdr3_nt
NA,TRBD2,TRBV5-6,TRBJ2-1,CASYRLPGLGYNEQFF,TGTGCCTCCTATCGACTTCCGGGACTAGGGTACAATGAGCAGTTCTTC
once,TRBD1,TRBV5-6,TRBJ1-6,CASSFRTGDSPLHF,TGTGCCAGCAGCTTCCGGACAGGGGACTCACCCCTCCACTTT
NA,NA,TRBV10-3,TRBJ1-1,CAISVVQGTGEAFF,TGTGCCATCAGTGTTGTCCAGGGTACCGGCGAAGCTTTCTTT
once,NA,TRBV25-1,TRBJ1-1,CASKNSGSRYTEAFF,TGTGCCAGCAAGAATTCAGGTAGTCGGTACACTGAAGCTTTCTTT
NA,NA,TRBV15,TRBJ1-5,CATGEGEWPQHF,TGTGCCACCGGGGAGGGCGAGTGGCCCCAGCATTTT
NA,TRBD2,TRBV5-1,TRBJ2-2,CASSLSGGDTGELFF,TGCGCCAGCAGCTTGAGCGGGGGCGACACCGGGGAGCTGTTTTTT
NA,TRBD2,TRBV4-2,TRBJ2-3,CASSQPGLAGAPTRTQYF,TGTGCCAGCAGCCAACCGGGACTAGCGGGGGCCCCTACACGTACGCAGTATTTT
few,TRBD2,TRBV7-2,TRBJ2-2,CASSPPGASGGPGELFF,TGTGCCAGCAGCCCCCCCGGAGCTAGCGGGGGACCGGGGGAGCTGTTTTTT
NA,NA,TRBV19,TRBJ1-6,CARPGRKAEAFALSPLHF,TGTGCCAGGCCTGGCCGAAAGGCGGAAGCCTTTGCGCTTTCACCCCTCCACTTT
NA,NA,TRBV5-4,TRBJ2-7,CASSTNAQARGYEQYF,TGTGCCAGCAGCACAAACGCACAGGCACGCGGTTACGAGCAGTACTTC
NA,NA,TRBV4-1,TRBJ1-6,CASSQDGGTGSPLHF,TGCGCCAGCAGCCAAGATGGGGGGACGGGTTCACCCCTCCACTTT
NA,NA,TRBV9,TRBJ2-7,CASSAPPGGATSYEQYF,TGTGCCAGCAGCGCCCCGCCCGGCGGGGCTACCTCCTACGAGCAGTACTTC